Below, 23 T cell receptor beta chains from the same sample are listed, as sequenced in a study of blood T cell repertoires in COVID-19. TCRdb keeps only in-frame clones here, not all; method: immunoSEQ multiplex PCR. The table has approximately 41,000 clones, around nine tenths seen once. The source material was peripheral blood. These receptors came from a woman between 35 and 50 years old with acute or convalescent COVID-19.

The chain couples TRBV30 to TRBJ1-1, with D unclear. V shed 2 bases and J shed 1 base, with 14 bases lying between them. CDR1 and CDR2 (germline): GTSNPN, SVGIG (reference sequence). The CDR3 contains 15 residues. The CDR3 sequence: CAWSNEGNGNTEAFF. The CDR3 bases are TGTGCCTGGAGTAACGAGGGCAATGGGAACACTGAAGCTTTCTTT.

CDR3 amino acids: CASSVGRDRVNGANVLTF. The CDR3, as DNA: TGTGCCAGCAGCGTAGGACGGGACAGGGTGAATGGGGCCAACGTCCTGACTTTC. The chain links TRBV9 to TRBJ2-6, with 9 bases identical to TRBD1. The CDR3 loop spans 18 amino acids. The junction had 7 bases not matched to a gene; V was cut back by 0 bases and J by 3 bases. CDR1 and CDR2 (germline): SGDLS, YYNGEE.

The gene calls are TRBV7-3 and TRBJ1-2, with a possible D match to TRBD1 (5 bases). The V and J ends lost 1 base and 3 bases respectively, with 12 bases between them. The CDR3 runs 15 residues. Germline assignment: CDR1 SGHTA and CDR2 FQGTGA. CDR3 in DNA: TGTGCCAGCAGCTTAATGGGTGCGGGGGACTATGGCTACACCTTC. This codes for CASSLMGAGDYGYTF.

The gene calls are TRBV7-9 and TRBJ2-7; D unresolved. The CDR3 has 14 amino acids. Germline-derived CDR1 and CDR2 are SEHNR and FQNEAQ (reference sequence). Trimming cost V 0 bases and J 1 base, with 7 bases left between them. The CDR3 protein is CASSLAAQSYEQYF. The CDR3 nucleotides read TGTGCCAGCAGCTTAGCGGCACAGTCCTACGAGCAGTACTTC.

The chain combines TRBV7-9 with TRBJ1-2, with 7 bases matching TRBD1. Per the germline V gene, CDR1 is SEHNR and CDR2 is FQNEAQ (reference sequence). V was pared by 6 bases and J by 8 bases, with 12 bases of the junction left unmatched. The CDR3 is 14 residues long. The CDR3 DNA sequence: TGTGCCAGCAGTCGCGACAGGGCTGACGGGGGCTACACCTTC. It is translated as CASSRDRADGGYTF. The full variable domain, its missing parts supplied by reference TRBV7-9 and TRBJ1-2, is DTGVSQNPRHKITKRGQNVTFRCDPISEHNRLYWYRQTLGQGPEFLTYFQNEAQLEKSRLLSDRFSAERPKGSFSTLEIQRTEQGDSAMYLCASSRDRADGGYTFGSGTRLTVV.

The chain is built from TRBV27 and TRBJ2-1; 12 positions agree with TRBD2. The germline CDR1 and CDR2 sequences are MNHEY and SMNVEV (reference sequence). The CDR3 runs 14 residues. After removal of 8 bases from V and 8 bases from J, the junction contained 7 bases not matched to a gene. CDR3 DNA: TGTGCCAGCGCTCTAGCGGGGGGGCTCTATGAGCAGTTCTTC. This translates into CASALAGGLYEQFF.

V usage is TRBV5-6 and J usage is TRBJ2-3; D ambiguous. Germline V gene lookup returns CDR1 SGHDT and CDR2 YYEEEE. V lost 6 bases and J 3 bases, leaving 8 bases between the germline ends. This CDR3 contains 12 residues. CDR3: CASTFSTDTQYF. The CDR3 DNA reads TGTGCCAGCACCTTCAGTACAGATACGCAGTATTTT.

This chain connects TRBV12-5 to TRBJ1-5; tentative D call: TRBD1 (5 bases). The germline CDR1 and CDR2 sequences are LGHNT and FRNRAP. The CDR3 extends over 17 amino acids. The V gene lost 5 bases and the J gene lost 1 base, with 18 bases spanning the gap. CDR3 protein: CASGVLRGVGSNQPQHF. CDR3 coding DNA: TGTGCTAGTGGTGTCCTCCGGGGGGTTGGGAGCAATCAGCCCCAGCATTTT.

The DNA for the CDR3 is TGCGCCAGCAGCCCGGGACAGTTTAATGAAAAACTGTTTTTT. Its translation: CASSPGQFNEKLFF. The V and J genes are TRBV5-1 and TRBJ1-4; TRBD1 matches 7 bases. V shed 4 bases, J shed 4 bases, and the junction held 4 bases outside the gene matches. CDR1 is SGHRS, CDR2 YFSETQ, per germline. CDR3 size: 14 residues.

This chain joins TRBV7-8 and TRBJ1-2; perhaps TRBD1 as D (5 bases). The CDR3 is 13 residues long. Deletions cut 5 bases from V and 5 bases from J, with 12 bases between. Germline CDR1 and CDR2: SGHVS and FQNEAQ. The chain's CDR3 is CASSQYDSYGYTF. CDR3 DNA sequence: TGTGCCAGCAGCCAATACGACAGTTATGGCTACACCTTC.

J is TRBJ1-2 and V is TRBV27; D gene uncertain. Trimming removed 5 bases from V and 3 bases from J, with 13 bases in between. Germline CDR1 reads MNHEY; CDR2 reads SMNVEV (reference sequence). This CDR3 contains 14 residues. The CDR3 reads CASSTAVNHYGYTF. The CDR3 DNA reads as TGTGCCAGCAGTACCGCGGTCAACCACTATGGCTACACCTTC.

This sequence joins TRBV6-4 and TRBJ2-3; 13 bases map to TRBD2. Germline values: CDR1 MRHNA, CDR2 SNTAGT. This CDR3 has 15 amino acids. V gave up 6 bases and J gave up 6 bases; unmatched junction bases: 6. CDR3 protein: CASSLLAGGHDTQYF. The CDR3 nucleotides are TGTGCCAGCAGCCTACTAGCGGGGGGGCACGATACGCAGTATTTT.

V and J are TRBV20-1 and TRBJ2-7, with a weak D call TRBD1 (6 bases). The germline V gene encodes CDR1 DFQATT and CDR2 SNEGSKA (reference sequence). Trimming cost V 3 bases and J 2 bases, with 17 bases left between them. The length of the CDR3 is 15 residues. The CDR3 sequence is CSASDPQGRPYEQYF. In DNA form, the CDR3 reads TGCAGTGCTAGTGACCCCCAGGGGCGCCCCTACGAGCAGTACTTC.

This chain links TRBV19 with TRBJ2-1, with D tentatively TRBD1 (6 bases). Deletions cut 2 bases from V and 10 bases from J, with 12 bases between. The CDR3 covers 13 residues. Germline V gives CDR1 LNHDA, CDR2 SQIVND (reference sequence). The CDR3 sequence is CASSILFDREQFF. The CDR3 nucleotides read TGTGCCAGTAGTATACTCTTCGACAGGGAGCAGTTCTTC.

The chain links TRBV30 to TRBJ1-2; D remains ambiguous. Trimming left V 5 bases short and J 2 bases short, with 21 bases between. The CDR3 extends over 16 amino acids. The germline gives CDR1 GTSNPN, CDR2 SVGIG (reference sequence). The CDR3 coding sequence is TGTGCCTGGGGCCCCCGGGGTGGCCTCCTAAACTATGGCTACACCTTC. It specifies CAWGPRGGLLNYGYTF.

This rearrangement joins TRBV2 to TRBJ2-7; D unclear. The CDR3 length is 12 residues. Between the trimmed V and J ends, which lost 5 bases and 3 bases, there was a span of 8 bases. Germline V gene sequence: CDR1 SNHLY, CDR2 FYNNEI. The CDR3 spells CASSKSGYEQYF. Written as DNA, the CDR3 is TGTGCCAGCAGTAAATCGGGCTACGAGCAGTACTTC.

This clone was seen a single time. The gene calls are TRBV28 and TRBJ2-6; weak D call: TRBD2 (5 bases). With 1 base removed from V and 3 bases from J, the gap between germline ends came to 13 bases. The CDR3 is 17 residues long. Germline CDR1 is MDHEN and CDR2 is SYDVKM. This CDR3 is CASSLSGVSGGANVLTF. In DNA, the CDR3 is TGTGCCAGCAGTTTATCCGGGGTTTCGGGTGGGGCCAACGTCCTGACTTTC.

This clone has just one count. The V gene is TRBV6-2 or TRBV6-3, the J gene TRBJ2-7, with a weak D call TRBD1 (6 bases). V lost 2 bases, J lost 3 bases, and 17 bases lay in between. From germline, CDR1 is MNHEY and CDR2 SVGEGT. The CDR3 is 16 amino acids. In DNA form, the CDR3 reads TGTGCCAGCAGTTACCGGGGAGAGGGGGTCTTCTACGAGCAGTACTTC. It codes for CASSYRGEGVFYEQYF.

J is TRBJ2-1 and V is TRBV11-2; 8 positions agree with TRBD2. The CDR3 has 18 residues. V was clipped by 5 bases and J by 6 bases; unmatched bases: 18. Germline values: CDR1 SGHAT, CDR2 FQNNGV. The CDR3 DNA reads TGTGCCAGCAGCCCACGACCTGGGACTAGTGCTGGGTTCAATGAGCAGTTCTTC. It specifies CASSPRPGTSAGFNEQFF.

This chain connects TRBV29-1 to TRBJ1-2, with TRBD1 matching 8 bases. From germline, CDR1 is SQVTM and CDR2 ANQGSEA. CDR3 size: 15 residues. With V trimmed by 6 bases and J by 1 base, 10 bases remained unmatched. CDR3 sequence: CSVGVGQGSNYGYTF. CDR3 DNA sequence: TGCAGCGTAGGGGTAGGACAGGGAAGTAACTATGGCTACACCTTC.

The chain combines TRBV11-1 with TRBJ2-2; 8 bases fit TRBD2. Trimming took 4 bases from V and 2 from J; bases not matched to a gene: 3. This CDR3 spans 15 amino acids. Germline CDR1 and CDR2: SGHAT and FQDESV (reference sequence). CDR3 bases: TGTGCCAGCAGCTCGACTAGCGCCAACACCGGGGAGCTGTTTTTT. Translated, it gives CASSSTSANTGELFF.

Only one count was recorded for this clone. The genes are TRBV9 and TRBJ1-2, with 10 bases fitting TRBD1. V was pared by 2 bases and J by 6 bases, with 7 bases of the junction left unmatched. The germline V gene encodes CDR1 SGDLS and CDR2 YYNGEE. This CDR3 is built from 15 residues. The DNA for the CDR3 is TGTGCCAGCAGCGTTCAGACAGGGGGCAAGCATGGCTACACCTTC. Its translation is CASSVQTGGKHGYTF.

The rearrangement joins TRBV7-9 to TRBJ2-1; 12 positions agree with TRBD2. V shed 10 bases, J shed 4 bases, and the junction held 14 bases outside the gene matches. CDR3 length: 17 amino acids. The germline V gene has CDR1 SEHNR and CDR2 FQNEAQ (reference sequence). In nucleotides, the CDR3 is TGTGCCACATTGGGGGGGACTAGCGGGCCGACTTACAATGAGCAGTTCTTC. Protein sequence: CATLGGTSGPTYNEQFF.